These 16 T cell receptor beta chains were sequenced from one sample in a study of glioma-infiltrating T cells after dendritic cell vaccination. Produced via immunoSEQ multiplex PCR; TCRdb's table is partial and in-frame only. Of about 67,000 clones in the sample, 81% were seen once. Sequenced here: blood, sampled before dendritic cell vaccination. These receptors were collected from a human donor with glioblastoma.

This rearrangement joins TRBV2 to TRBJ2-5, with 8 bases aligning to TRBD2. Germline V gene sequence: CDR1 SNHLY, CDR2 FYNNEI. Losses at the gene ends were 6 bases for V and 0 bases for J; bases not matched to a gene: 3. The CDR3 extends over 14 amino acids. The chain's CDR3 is CASRLAANQETQYF. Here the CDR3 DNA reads TGTGCCAGCAGACTAGCGGCGAACCAAGAGACCCAGTACTTC. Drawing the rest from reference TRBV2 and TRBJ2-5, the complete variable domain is EPEVTQTPSHQVTQMGQEVILRCVPISNHLYFYWYRQILGQKVEFLVSFYNNEISEKSEIFDDQFSVERPDGSNFTLKIRSTKLEDSAMYFCASRLAANQETQYFGPGTRLLVL.

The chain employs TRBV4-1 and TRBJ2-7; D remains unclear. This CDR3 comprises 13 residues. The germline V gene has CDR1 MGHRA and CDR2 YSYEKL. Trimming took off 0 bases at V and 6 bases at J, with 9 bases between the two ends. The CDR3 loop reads CASSQDIQREQYF. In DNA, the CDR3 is TGCGCCAGCAGCCAAGATATCCAGCGCGAGCAGTACTTC.

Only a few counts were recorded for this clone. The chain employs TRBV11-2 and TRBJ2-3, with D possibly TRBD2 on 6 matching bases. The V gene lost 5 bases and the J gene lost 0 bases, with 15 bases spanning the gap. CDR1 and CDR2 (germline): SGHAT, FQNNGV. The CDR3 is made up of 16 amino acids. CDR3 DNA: TGTGCCAGCAGCCTAACCGGGGGATCCAGCACAGATACGCAGTATTTT. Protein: CASSLTGGSSTDTQYF.

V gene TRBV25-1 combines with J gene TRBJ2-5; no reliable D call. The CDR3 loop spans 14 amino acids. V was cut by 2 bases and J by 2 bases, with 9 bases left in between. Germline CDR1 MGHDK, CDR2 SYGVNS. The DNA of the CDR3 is TGTGCCAGCAGTGAACCTCGTACACAAGAGACCCAGTACTTC. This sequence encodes CASSEPRTQETQYF.

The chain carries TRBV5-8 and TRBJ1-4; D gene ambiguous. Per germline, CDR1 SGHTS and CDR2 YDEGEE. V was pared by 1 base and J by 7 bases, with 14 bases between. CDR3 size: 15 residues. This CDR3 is CASSLSGRSSEKLFF. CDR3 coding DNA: TGTGCCAGCAGCTTGTCTGGCCGTTCTAGTGAAAAACTGTTTTTT. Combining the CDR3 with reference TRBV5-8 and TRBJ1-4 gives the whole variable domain EAGVTQSPTHLIKTRGQQATLRCSPISGHTSVYWYQQALGLGLQFLLWYDEGEERNRGNFPPRFSGRQFPNYSSELNVNALELEDSALYLCASSLSGRSSEKLFFGSGTQLSVL.

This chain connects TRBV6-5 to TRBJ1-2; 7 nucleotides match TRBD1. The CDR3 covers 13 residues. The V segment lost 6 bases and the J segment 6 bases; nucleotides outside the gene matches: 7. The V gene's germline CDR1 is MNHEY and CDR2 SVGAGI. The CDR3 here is CASSPQGFDGYTF. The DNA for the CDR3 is TGTGCCAGCAGCCCACAGGGGTTTGATGGCTACACCTTC.

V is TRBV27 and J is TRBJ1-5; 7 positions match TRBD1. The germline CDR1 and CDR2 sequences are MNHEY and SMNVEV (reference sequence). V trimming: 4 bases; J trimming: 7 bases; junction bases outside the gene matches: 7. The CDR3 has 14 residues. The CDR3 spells CASSSSGGGQPQHF. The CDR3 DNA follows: TGTGCCAGCAGTTCATCAGGGGGAGGGCAGCCCCAGCATTTT.

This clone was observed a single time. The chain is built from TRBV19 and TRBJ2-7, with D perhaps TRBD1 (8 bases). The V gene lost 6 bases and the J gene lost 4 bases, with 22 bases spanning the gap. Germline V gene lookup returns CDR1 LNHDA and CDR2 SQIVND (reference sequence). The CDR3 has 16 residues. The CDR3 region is CASRDNGQGGRYEQYF. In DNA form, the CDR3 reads TGTGCCAGTAGAGACAACGGACAGGGAGGGAGATACGAGCAGTACTTC.

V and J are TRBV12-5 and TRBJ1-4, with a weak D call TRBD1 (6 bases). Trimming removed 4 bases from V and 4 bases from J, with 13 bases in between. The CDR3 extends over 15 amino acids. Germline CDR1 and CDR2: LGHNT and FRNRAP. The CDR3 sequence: CASGSVTGDNEKLFF. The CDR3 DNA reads TGTGCTAGTGGTTCCGTGACAGGTGATAATGAAAAACTGTTTTTT.

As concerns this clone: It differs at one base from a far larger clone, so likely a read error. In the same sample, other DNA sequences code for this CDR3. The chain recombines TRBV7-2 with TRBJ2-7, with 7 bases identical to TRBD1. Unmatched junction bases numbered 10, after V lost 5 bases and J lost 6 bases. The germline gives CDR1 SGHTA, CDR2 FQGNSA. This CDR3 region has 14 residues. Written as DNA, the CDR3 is TGTGCCAGCAGCCTACAATCGACAGGGAGCGAGCAGTACTTC. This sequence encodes CASSLQSTGSEQYF.

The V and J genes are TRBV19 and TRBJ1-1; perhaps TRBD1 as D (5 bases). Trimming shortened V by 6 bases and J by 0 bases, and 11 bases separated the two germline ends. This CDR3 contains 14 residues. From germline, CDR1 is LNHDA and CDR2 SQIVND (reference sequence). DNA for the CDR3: TGTGCCAGTAGGACAGAGAGATTGAACACTGAAGCTTTCTTT. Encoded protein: CASRTERLNTEAFF.

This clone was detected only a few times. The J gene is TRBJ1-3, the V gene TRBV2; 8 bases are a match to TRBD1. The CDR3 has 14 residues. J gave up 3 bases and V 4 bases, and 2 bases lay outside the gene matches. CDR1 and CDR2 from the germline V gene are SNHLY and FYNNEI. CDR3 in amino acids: CASSVGTGGNTIYF. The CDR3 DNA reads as TGTGCCAGCAGTGTGGGGACAGGTGGAAACACCATATATTTT.

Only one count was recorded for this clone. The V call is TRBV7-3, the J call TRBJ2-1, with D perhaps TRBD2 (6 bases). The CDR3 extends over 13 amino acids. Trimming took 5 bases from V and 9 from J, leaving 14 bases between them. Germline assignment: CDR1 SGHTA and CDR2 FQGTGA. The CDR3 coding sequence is TGTGCCAGCAGCCCCCCGGCGCGGGGTGAGCAGTTCTTC. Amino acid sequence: CASSPPARGEQFF.

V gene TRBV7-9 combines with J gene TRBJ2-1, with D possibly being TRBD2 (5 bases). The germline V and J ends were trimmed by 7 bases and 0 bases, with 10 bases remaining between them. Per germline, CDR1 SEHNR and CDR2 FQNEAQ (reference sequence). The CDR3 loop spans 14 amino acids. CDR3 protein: CASTRGSSYNEQFF. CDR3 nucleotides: TGTGCCAGCACCCGAGGGAGCTCCTACAATGAGCAGTTCTTC.

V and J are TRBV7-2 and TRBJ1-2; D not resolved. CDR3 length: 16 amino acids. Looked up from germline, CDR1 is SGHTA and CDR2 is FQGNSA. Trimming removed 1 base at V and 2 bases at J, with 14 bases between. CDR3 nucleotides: TGTGCCAGCAGCTTAGAGTATCCAGAATTAAACTATGGCTACACCTTC. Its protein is CASSLEYPELNYGYTF.

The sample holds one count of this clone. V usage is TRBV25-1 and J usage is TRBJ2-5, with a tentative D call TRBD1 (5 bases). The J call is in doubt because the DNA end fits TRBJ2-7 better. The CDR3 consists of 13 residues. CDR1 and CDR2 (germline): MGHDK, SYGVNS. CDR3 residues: CASSDQAGNEQYF. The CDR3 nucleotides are TGTGCCAGCAGTGACCAAGCAGGGAACGAGCAGTACTTC.